These 14 T cell receptor beta chains share one sample of origin, sequenced in a study of response to subunit inactivated influenza vaccine. TCRdb ran MiXCR on the RT-PCR reads and lists one entry per CDR3 protein. The data contain 650,000 or so distinct CDR3 sequences, around 15% of them seen just once; the ten biggest clones take up less than 8.5%. Sequencing was performed on PBMCs from blood, taken 14 to 15 days before vaccination. These receptors were obtained from a man aged 50 to 59 who received an inactivated influenza vaccine.

The chain recombines TRBV6-2 or TRBV6-3 with TRBJ1-2, with 10 positions matching TRBD1. Germline V CDR1 and CDR2: MNHEY, SVGEGT. Losses at the gene ends were 7 bases for V and 3 bases for J; bases not matched to a gene: 2. The CDR3 totals 13 residues. The CDR3 spells CASKGQGHYGYTF. The CDR3 DNA follows: TGTGCCAGCAAGGGACAGGGGCACTATGGCTACACCTTC.

The chain employs TRBV10-3 and TRBJ2-5; unclear D gene. Germline V lookup: CDR1 ENHRY, CDR2 SYGVKD. Trimming left V 3 bases short and J 5 bases short, with 10 bases between. This CDR3 has 13 residues. The CDR3 reads CAISDGVSETQYF. The CDR3 DNA reads TGTGCCATCAGTGATGGTGTGTCTGAGACCCAGTACTTC.

V is TRBV29-1 and J is TRBJ2-3, with a weak D call TRBD1 (6 bases). The length of the CDR3 is 15 residues. Germline assignment: CDR1 SQVTM and CDR2 ANQGSEA. Trimming shortened V by 2 bases and J by 0 bases, and 12 bases separated the two germline ends. CDR3 coding DNA: TGCAGCGTTGAATTCCGCCAGGGGAGCACAGATACGCAGTATTTT. It encodes CSVEFRQGSTDTQYF.

This clonotype occurred a few times. The V call is TRBV28, the J call TRBJ2-5; 12 bases are a match to TRBD1. V was clipped by 5 bases and J by 4 bases; unmatched bases: 8. This CDR3 is built from 16 residues. Germline V gene sequence: CDR1 MDHEN, CDR2 SYDVKM. The CDR3 is CASSDPGQGARETQYF. The CDR3 DNA is TGTGCCAGCAGTGACCCGGGACAGGGGGCAAGAGAGACCCAGTACTTC.

V gene TRBV10-3 combines with J gene TRBJ1-2; D call uncertain. The V end lost 3 bases, the J end lost 0 bases, and 11 bases lay between the germline ends. The germline V gene has CDR1 ENHRY and CDR2 SYGVKD. This CDR3 is 15 amino acids long. The chain's CDR3 is CAISDGNRPNYGYTF. CDR3 DNA sequence: TGTGCCATCAGTGACGGTAACAGACCTAACTATGGCTACACCTTC.

The sample holds a few counts of this clonotype. The chain recombines TRBV4-2 with TRBJ2-3; D gene ambiguous. The CDR3 loop spans 14 amino acids. In germline, CDR1 is LGHNA, CDR2 YNFKEQ. Deletions cut 2 bases from V and 2 bases from J, with 8 bases between. The CDR3 DNA reads TGTGCCAGCAGCCAAATCCAGGACACAGATACGCAGTATTTT. It codes for CASSQIQDTDTQYF.

This clonotype was observed a few times. This chain connects TRBV7-2 to TRBJ2-2; D possibly matches TRBD1 or TRBD2 (6 bases each). CDR3 length: 16 residues. Trimming took 5 bases from V and 4 from J, leaving 17 bases between them. In germline, CDR1 is SGHTA, CDR2 FQGNSA. The CDR3 here is CASSPRRGFATGELFF. The CDR3 region has the DNA TGTGCCAGCAGCCCCCGGAGGGGGTTCGCCACCGGGGAGCTGTTTTTT.

This clonotype was detected ten times or more. V and J are TRBV20-1 and TRBJ2-2; no clear D. V lost 0 bases and J 0 bases, leaving 11 bases between the germline ends. Germline lookup yields CDR1 DFQATT and CDR2 SNEGSKA (reference sequence). This CDR3 is built from 16 residues. CDR3 in DNA: TGCAGTGCTAGAGATTATCGCGCAGCGAACACCGGGGAGCTGTTTTTT. Encoded protein: CSARDYRAANTGELFF.

The chain combines TRBV5-1 with TRBJ2-7; 11 positions agree with TRBD2. Trimming at V came to 4 bases and at J to 3 bases, leaving 6 bases not matched to a gene. In germline, CDR1 is SGHRS, CDR2 YFSETQ. The CDR3 covers 15 residues. DNA of the CDR3: TGCGCCAGCAGCCTAGCGGGGGGTGGTTACTACGAGCAGTACTTC. As protein: CASSLAGGGYYEQYF.

V and J are TRBV27 and TRBJ2-7; the match to TRBD2 covers 9 bases. The length of the CDR3 is 13 residues. Looked up from germline, CDR1 is MNHEY and CDR2 is SMNVEV (reference sequence). V shed 3 bases, J shed 5 bases, and the junction held 2 bases outside the gene matches. CDR3 sequence: CASSFAGGDEQYF. DNA of the CDR3: TGTGCCAGCAGTTTCGCGGGAGGGGACGAGCAGTACTTC.

In this sample, this clonotype turned up a few times. The chain employs TRBV29-1 and TRBJ2-1; tentative D call: TRBD2 (7 bases). The CDR3 has 11 amino acids. Trimming pared 7 bases from V and 10 bases from J, leaving 14 bases between. The germline V gene has CDR1 SQVTM and CDR2 ANQGSEA. The CDR3 nucleotides are TGCAGCGCTGGGGGGGGCTTGGAGCAGTTCTTC. This translates into CSAGGGLEQFF.

This clonotype came up a few times. The genes are TRBV6-2 or TRBV6-3 and TRBJ1-4; D remains ambiguous. The germline V gene has CDR1 MNHEY and CDR2 SVGEGT. V gave up 7 bases and J gave up 6 bases, with 9 bases separating them. CDR3 length: 12 residues. CDR3 nucleotides: TGTGCCAGCACCGCGCTTTATGAAAAACTGTTTTTT. Translated, it gives CASTALYEKLFF.

This clonotype was observed a few times. This chain connects TRBV20-1 to TRBJ1-5, with D uncertain. CDR1 is DFQATT and CDR2 is SNEGSKA in the germline V gene (reference sequence). This CDR3 comprises 13 residues. V shed 3 bases and J shed 3 bases, with 9 bases lying between them. As DNA, the CDR3 is TGCAGTGCTAGGGCCCCAGCCAATCAGCCCCAGCATTTT. It encodes CSARAPANQPQHF.

This clonotype has more than one count but fewer than ten. The rearrangement joins TRBV10-3 to TRBJ2-2; unclear D gene. There are 13 residues in the CDR3. V shed 10 bases and J shed 3 bases, with 12 bases lying between them. CDR1 is ENHRY and CDR2 is SYGVKD in the germline V gene. The CDR3 here is CATQTEYTGELFF. The CDR3 DNA sequence: TGTGCCACACAGACCGAATACACCGGGGAGCTGTTTTTT.